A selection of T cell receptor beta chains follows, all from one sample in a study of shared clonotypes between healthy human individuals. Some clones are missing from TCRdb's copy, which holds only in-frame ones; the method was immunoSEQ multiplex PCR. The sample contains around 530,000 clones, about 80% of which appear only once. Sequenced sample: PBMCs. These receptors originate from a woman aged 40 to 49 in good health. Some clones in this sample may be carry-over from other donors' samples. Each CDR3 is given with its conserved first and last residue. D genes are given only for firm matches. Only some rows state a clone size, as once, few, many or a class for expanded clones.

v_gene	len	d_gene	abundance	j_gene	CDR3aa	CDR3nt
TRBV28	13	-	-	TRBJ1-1	CAYGEGGGTEAFF	TGTGCCTACGGGGAGGGAGGGGGCACTGAAGCTTTCTTT
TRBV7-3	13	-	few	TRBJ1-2	CASSLIAGARYTF	TGTGCCAGCAGCTTAATAGCGGGGGCCCGCTACACCTTC
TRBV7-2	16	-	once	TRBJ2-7	CASSLPPSRGYYEQYF	TGTGCCAGCAGCTTACCCCCTTCGCGGGGCTACTACGAGCAGTACTTC
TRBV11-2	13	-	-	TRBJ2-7	CASSLGTDRAQYF	TGTGCCAGCAGCTTAGGGACTGACAGAGCGCAGTACTTC
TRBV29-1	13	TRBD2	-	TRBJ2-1	CSVGTSGNNEQFF	TGCAGCGTTGGGACTAGCGGGAACAATGAGCAGTTCTTC
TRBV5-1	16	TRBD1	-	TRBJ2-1	CASSTTGALIVNEQFF	TGCGCCAGCAGCACCACAGGGGCCCTAATTGTCAATGAGCAGTTCTTC
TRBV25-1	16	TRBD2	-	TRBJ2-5	CASSGTAGEGGETQYF	TGTGCCAGCAGTGGGACAGCGGGAGAGGGAGGAGAGACCCAGTACTTC
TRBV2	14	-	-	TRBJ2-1	CASSTTGLDNEQFF	TGTGCCAGCAGTACTACGGGACTCGACAATGAGCAGTTCTTC
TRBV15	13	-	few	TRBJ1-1	CATSRDNGAEAFF	TGTGCCACCAGCAGAGATAACGGGGCTGAAGCTTTCTTT
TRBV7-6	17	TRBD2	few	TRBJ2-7	CASSPGTSGTLLGEQYF	TGTGCCAGCAGCCCAGGGACTAGCGGGACCTTACTCGGGGAGCAGTACTTC
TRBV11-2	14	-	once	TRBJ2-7	CASSLGVALYEQYF	TGTGCCAGCAGCTTAGGAGTAGCACTCTACGAGCAGTACTTC
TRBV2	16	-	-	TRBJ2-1	CASSEIRRERDNEQFF	TGTGCCAGCAGTGAGATTCGCAGGGAGAGGGACAATGAGCAGTTCTTC
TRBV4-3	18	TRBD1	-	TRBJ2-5	CASSQVGKGQGRQETQYF	TGCGCCAGCAGCCAAGTCGGCAAGGGACAGGGTAGACAAGAGACCCAGTACTTC
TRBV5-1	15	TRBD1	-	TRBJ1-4	CASSLETGQGEKLFF	TGCGCCAGCAGCTTGGAGACAGGGCAGGGTGAAAAACTGTTTTTT
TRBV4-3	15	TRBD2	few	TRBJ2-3	CASSQGLADTDTQYF	TGCGCCAGCAGCCAGGGACTAGCGGATACAGATACGCAGTATTTT
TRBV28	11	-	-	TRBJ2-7	CASSLAREQYF	TGTGCCAGCAGTCTAGCTAGGGAGCAGTACTTC
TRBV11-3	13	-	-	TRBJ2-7	CASSIRESYEQYF	TGTGCCAGCAGCATCCGGGAATCCTACGAGCAGTACTTC
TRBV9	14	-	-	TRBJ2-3	CASSVGGRTDTQYF	TGTGCCAGCAGCGTAGGGGGGAGAACAGATACGCAGTATTTT
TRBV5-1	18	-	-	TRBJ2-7	CASSSLRASGLNTYEQYF	TGCGCCAGCAGCTCCCTAAGGGCGAGCGGACTAAACACCTACGAGCAGTACTTC
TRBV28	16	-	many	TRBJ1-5	CASSLSGGWSNQPQHF	TGTGCCAGCAGTTTAAGTGGGGGTTGGAGCAATCAGCCCCAGCATTTT
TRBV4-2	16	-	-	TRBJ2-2	CASSQVVVSRTGELFF	TGTGCCAGCAGCCAAGTGGTAGTAAGCAGGACCGGGGAGCTGTTTTTT
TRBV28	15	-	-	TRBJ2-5	CASSLQLTLQETQYF	TGTGCCAGCAGTTTGCAGTTGACTCTCCAAGAGACCCAGTACTTC
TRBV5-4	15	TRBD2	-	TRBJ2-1	CASSPGTSGYNEQFF	TGTGCCAGCAGCCCGGGGACTAGCGGATACAATGAGCAGTTCTTC
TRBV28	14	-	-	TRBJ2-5	CASTLRSRVGTQYF	TGTGCCAGCACTCTCAGGTCGAGGGTAGGGACCCAGTACTTC
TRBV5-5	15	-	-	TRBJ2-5	CASSSPLRELETQYF	TGTGCCAGCAGTTCACCCCTAAGGGAATTAGAGACCCAGTACTTC
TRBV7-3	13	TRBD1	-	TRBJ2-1	CASSSGTANEQFF	TGTGCCAGCAGCTCCGGGACAGCCAATGAGCAGTTCTTC
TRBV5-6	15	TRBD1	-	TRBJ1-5	CASSFRQGGNQPQHF	TGTGCCAGCAGCTTTCGACAGGGCGGCAATCAGCCCCAGCATTTT
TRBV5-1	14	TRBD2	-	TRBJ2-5	CASSDTSGEETQYF	TGCGCCAGCAGCGACACTAGCGGAGAAGAGACCCAGTACTTC
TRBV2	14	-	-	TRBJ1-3	CASSELRAGNTIYF	TGTGCCAGCAGTGAACTCAGGGCTGGAAACACCATATATTTT
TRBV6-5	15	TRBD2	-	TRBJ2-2	CASSSGLAETGELFF	TGTGCCAGCAGTTCCGGACTAGCAGAAACCGGGGAGCTGTTTTTT
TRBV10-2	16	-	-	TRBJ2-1	CATESEQRSSYNEQFF	TGCGCCACCGAGTCCGAACAGCGCAGCTCCTACAATGAGCAGTTCTTC
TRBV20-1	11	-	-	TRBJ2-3	CSARLGYTQYF	TGCAGTGCTAGATTAGGGTATACGCAGTATTTT
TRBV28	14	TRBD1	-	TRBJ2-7	CASSTGTGTYEQYF	TGTGCCAGCAGCACCGGGACAGGGACCTACGAGCAGTACTTC
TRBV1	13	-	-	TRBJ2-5	CTSSQDRAGQKYF	TGCACCAGCAGCCAAGATCGGGCGGGACAAAAGTACTTC
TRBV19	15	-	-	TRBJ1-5	CASSWGEYSNQPQHF	TGTGCCAGTAGTTGGGGGGAATATAGCAATCAGCCCCAGCATTTT
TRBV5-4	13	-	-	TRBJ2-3	CASSLASTDTQYF	TGTGCCAGCAGCTTGGCTTCCACAGATACGCAGTATTTT
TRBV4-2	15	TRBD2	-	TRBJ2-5	CASSQAAGEGETQYF	TGTGCCAGCAGCCAAGCAGCGGGAGAGGGAGAGACCCAGTACTTC
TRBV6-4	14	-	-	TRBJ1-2	CASRPDRTSYGYTF	TGTGCCAGCAGGCCTGACAGGACGAGCTATGGCTACACCTTC
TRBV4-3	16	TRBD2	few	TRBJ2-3	CASSQEVSGSADTQYF	TGCGCCAGCAGCCAAGAAGTTAGCGGGAGCGCAGATACGCAGTATTTT
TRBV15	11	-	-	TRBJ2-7	CATNHPYEQYF	TGTGCCACCAACCATCCCTACGAGCAGTACTTC
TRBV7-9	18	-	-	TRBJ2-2	CASVPRGSGKGYTGELFF	TGTGCCAGCGTCCCCCGGGGTAGCGGAAAGGGGTACACCGGGGAGCTGTTTTTT
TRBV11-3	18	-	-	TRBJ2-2	CASSFPLGAGKNTGELFF	TGTGCCAGCAGCTTCCCCCTTGGGGCCGGGAAAAACACCGGGGAGCTGTTTTTT
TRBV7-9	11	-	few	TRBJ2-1	CASSQWYEQFF	TGTGCCAGCAGCCAGTGGTATGAGCAGTTCTTC
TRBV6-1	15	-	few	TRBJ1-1	CASSTPNTYKTEAFF	TGTGCCAGCAGTACCCCGAATACATATAAGACTGAAGCTTTCTTT
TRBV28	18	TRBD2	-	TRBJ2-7	CASSSLRSSGSPSYEQYF	TGTGCCAGCTCCTCCCTTCGCTCTAGCGGGAGCCCTTCCTACGAGCAGTACTTC
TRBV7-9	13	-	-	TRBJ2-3	CASSLAHIDTQYF	TGTGCCAGCAGCTTAGCGCATATAGATACGCAGTATTTT
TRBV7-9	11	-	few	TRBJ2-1	CASSLVNEQFF	TGTGCCAGCAGCTTAGTCAATGAGCAGTTCTTC
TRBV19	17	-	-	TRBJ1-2	CASKVGAGNVAPNGYTF	TGTGCCAGTAAGGTCGGGGCAGGCAACGTCGCTCCGAATGGCTACACCTTC
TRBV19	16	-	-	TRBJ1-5	CASSTNTGKVSQPQHF	TGTGCCAGTAGTACCAATACAGGGAAGGTTAGTCAGCCCCAGCATTTT
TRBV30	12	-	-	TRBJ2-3	CAWTRDSDTQYF	TGTGCCTGGACCCGGGACTCTGATACGCAGTATTTT
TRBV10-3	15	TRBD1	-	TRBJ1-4	CAISGDRGLNEKLFF	TGTGCCATCAGTGGCGACAGGGGACTTAATGAAAAACTGTTTTTT
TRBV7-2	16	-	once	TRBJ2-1	CASSLIGTNSYNEQFF	TGTGCCAGCAGCTTGATCGGGACGAACTCCTACAATGAGCAGTTCTTC
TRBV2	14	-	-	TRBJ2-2	CASRALFLSGELFF	TGTGCCAGCCGGGCCCTATTTTTATCCGGGGAGCTGTTTTTT
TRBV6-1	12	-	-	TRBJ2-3	CASSEVADTQYF	TGTGCCAGCAGTGAAGTCGCAGATACGCAGTATTTT